This T cell receptor beta chain was recorded in a study of T cells in Graves' hyperthyroidism and ophthalmopathy. What was amplified from RNA transcripts were TCR beta CDR3 regions. The TCR CDR3 first-round RT-PCR relied on the HTBI primer set. TCRdb redid the calling of the multiplex PCR reads with MiXCR, one entry per CDR3 protein. In the table there are around 480,000 distinct CDR3 sequences, around an eighth of which are singletons. This clonotype was seen repeatedly, ten times or more. Material for sequencing was blood. The receptor was isolated from a woman aged 18-29 years with Graves' hyperthyroidism.

DNA of the CDR3: TGTGCCAGCAGGGGACTAGCGCTAAACAATGAGCAGTTCTTC. Translating it yields CASRGLALNNEQFF. This rearrangement joins TRBV7-2 to TRBJ2-1; 10 positions match TRBD2. V lost 6 bases and J lost 5; bases outside the gene matches: 4. The CDR3 spans 14 residues. Per germline, CDR1 SGHTA and CDR2 FQGNSA.